This T cell receptor (beta chain) was recovered during a study of blood T cells in healthy people across ages. Study observations and caveats: Unsorted PBMCs prevented conclusive naive versus antigen-experienced comparison.

Using a J-beta primer mix together with a sample-barcoded 5' primer, a second PCR was run for about 6 to 12 cycles. Sequencing of every sample gave 2.5 million or more CDR3-containing paired-end reads. TCRdb passed the 5' RACE reads through MiXCR, listing each CDR3 protein once. The profile shows 650,000 to 1,000,000 distinct CDR3 sequences, 35% to 40% of them singletons. With 6 bases removed from V and 0 bases from J, the gap between germline ends came to 9 bases. The CDR3 contains 15 residues. Germline V gives CDR1 MNHEY, CDR2 SVGEGT. This clonotype appeared many times. Its antigen is as yet unknown.

Sequencing used blood. V gene TRBV6-2 or TRBV6-3 combines with J gene TRBJ2-6; D remains unclear. The sequence was obtained from a man aged 18 to 29 in good health. CDR3 coding DNA: TGTGCCAGCAGCCTTCAGATCTCTGGGGCCAACGTCCTGACTTTC. It encodes CASSLQISGANVLTF.